The 5 T cell receptor beta chains below all came from one sample that was sequenced in a study of shared clonotypes between healthy human individuals. CD8 cells classed as naive were CD45RO-negative and positively selected for CCR7, excluding terminally differentiated effector memory CD45RA+ cells. The assay was immunoSEQ multiplex PCR, and TCRdb's table has in-frame clones only and misses some. The data hold hundreds of thousands of clones, with approximately 96% observed a single time. The specimen sequenced was naive CD8+ T cells sorted from blood. Every receptor here comes from a woman aged 30 to 39 in good health.

The chain links TRBV19 to TRBJ2-2, with 7 bases identical to TRBD2. The CDR3 consists of 15 residues. The V segment lost 1 base and the J segment 5 bases; nucleotides outside the gene matches: 4. Germline CDR1 reads LNHDA; CDR2 reads SQIVND (reference sequence). The CDR3 loop reads CASSIGQGGTGELFF. The CDR3 DNA reads TGTGCCAGTAGTATAGGGCAGGGAGGGACCGGGGAGCTGTTTTTT.

A single count supports this clone. J is TRBJ2-1 and V is TRBV29-1; TRBD2 agrees at 7 bases. J lost 3 bases, V lost 6 bases, and 8 bases had no gene match. The CDR3 covers 14 residues. CDR1 SQVTM and CDR2 ANQGSEA come from the germline V gene. CDR3 sequence reads: CSVGAGNYYNEQFF. The CDR3, as DNA: TGCAGCGTGGGAGCGGGAAATTACTACAATGAGCAGTTCTTC.

The chain has TRBV6-5 and TRBJ1-4; D ambiguous. V was pared by 2 bases and J by 7 bases, with 11 bases between. In germline, CDR1 is MNHEY, CDR2 SVGAGI. The CDR3 spans 14 residues. The CDR3 DNA follows: TGTGCCAGCAGTTACCTACCTGAGGGTGAAAAACTGTTTTTT. Protein: CASSYLPEGEKLFF.

The chain employs TRBV10-3 and TRBJ2-7, with 10 bases aligning to TRBD2. The CDR3 is made up of 19 amino acids. Germline CDR1 is ENHRY and CDR2 is SYGVKD. The J segment lost 8 bases and the V segment lost 3 bases, leaving 22 bases of the junction unmatched. The CDR3 loop reads CAISDDGASGGGSFFKQYF. DNA for the CDR3: TGTGCCATCAGTGATGATGGGGCTAGCGGGGGAGGGAGTTTTTTCAAGCAGTACTTC.

This chain connects TRBV6-1 to TRBJ2-1, with TRBD1 matching 8 bases. Germline V lookup: CDR1 MNHNS, CDR2 SASEGT. Losses at the gene ends were 0 bases for V and 0 bases for J; bases not matched to a gene: 10. This CDR3 spans 19 amino acids. CDR3 DNA sequence: TGTGCCAGCAGTGAAGCGCCTTGGGGGACAGGTAGCTCCTACAATGAGCAGTTCTTC. It specifies CASSEAPWGTGSSYNEQFF.